This passage covers 10 T cell receptor beta chains from one sample sequenced in a study of radiation and T cells in renal cell carcinoma (dated by TCRdb to between 2020 and 2021). The library was made by the immunoSEQ multiplex PCR assay. TCRdb mirrors the immuneACCESS table, restricted to in-frame sequences. Some clones are absent from its copies; in checked studies, under half trace to an unresolved V gene, and the reason for the others is unknown. Across this sample there are some 95,000 clones, with approximately 86% seen only once. The top ten hold under 9.5% of the sample. Read against the paper, the sample's time point label means: baseline pretreatment blood. The sample's treatment or condition, from its label and the paper: 15 Gy SBRT to primary tumor, nephrectomy 4 weeks later. This sample comprised blood, obtained from a patient whose treatment included radiotherapy and nephrectomy. These receptors came from a man between 45 and 60 years old with renal cell carcinoma.

The chain carries TRBV10-3 and TRBJ2-7; 8 nucleotides match TRBD2. Germline V gene lookup returns CDR1 ENHRY and CDR2 SYGVKD. The CDR3 is 16 residues long. With V trimmed by 0 bases and J by 0 bases, 4 bases remained unmatched. CDR3 bases: TGTGCCATCAGTGAGTCCTTCAGCGGGAGCTCCTACGAGCAGTACTTC. It codes for CAISESFSGSSYEQYF.

This chain uses TRBV27 with TRBJ2-2; D uncertain. The CDR3 contains 13 residues. Germline CDR1 MNHEY, CDR2 SMNVEV (reference sequence). Trimming left V 4 bases short and J 2 bases short, with 5 bases between. CDR3 residues: CASSWGNTGELFF. The CDR3 DNA is TGTGCCAGCAGTTGGGGAAACACCGGGGAGCTGTTTTTT.

The chain joins TRBV27 to TRBJ2-1, with 9 bases that match TRBD2. The CDR3 is 15 residues long. Germline V CDR1 and CDR2: MNHEY, SMNVEV (reference sequence). The J segment lost 6 bases and the V segment lost 2 bases, leaving 5 bases of the junction unmatched. The CDR3 is CASSLGTSWRNEQFF. The CDR3 DNA follows: TGTGCCAGCAGTTTAGGGACTAGCTGGCGCAATGAGCAGTTCTTC.

The chain couples TRBV15 to TRBJ1-2, with a possible D match to TRBD1 (5 bases). From germline, CDR1 is LNHNV and CDR2 YYDKDF (reference sequence). V was clipped by 1 base and J by 0 bases, with 15 bases between them. There are 17 residues in the CDR3. The CDR3 DNA follows: TGTGCCACCAGCAGAGGACAGTTCCACCAGACTAACTATGGCTACACCTTC. Its translation: CATSRGQFHQTNYGYTF. Full variable domain (rest looked up from reference TRBV15 and TRBJ1-2): DAMVIQNPRYQVTQFGKPVTLSCSQTLNHNVMYWYQQKSSQAPKLLFHYYDKDFNNEADTPDNFQSRRPNTSFCFLDIRSPGLGDTAMYLCATSRGQFHQTNYGYTFGSGTRLTVV.

This chain links TRBV9 with TRBJ2-2; D possibly matches TRBD1 or TRBD2 (5 bases each). Trimming cost V 9 bases and J 2 bases, with 17 bases left between them. Germline V gene lookup returns CDR1 SGDLS and CDR2 YYNGEE. The CDR3 runs 15 residues. The CDR3 reads CATSTGTDNTGELFF. The CDR3 nucleotides are TGTGCCACCTCGACCGGGACCGATAACACCGGGGAGCTGTTTTTT.

CDR3 in DNA: TGTGCCAGCAGAAGACAGGGGGCAAGCGAGCAGTACTTC. Residues: CASRRQGASEQYF. This chain connects TRBV6-5 to TRBJ2-7; 10 positions agree with TRBD1. The CDR3 loop spans 13 amino acids. J gave up 6 bases and V 6 bases, and 5 bases lay outside the gene matches. Germline V gives CDR1 MNHEY, CDR2 SVGAGI.

This chain uses TRBV5-1 with TRBJ1-2, with 10 positions matching TRBD1. The CDR3 runs to 18 residues. J lost 5 bases, V lost 3 bases, and 16 bases had no gene match. Per the germline V gene, CDR1 is SGHRS and CDR2 is YFSETQ. This chain's CDR3 is CASSSPRGQGSAGYGYTF. The CDR3 DNA reads as TGCGCCAGCAGCTCGCCGCGGGGACAGGGGAGCGCAGGGTATGGCTACACCTTC.

The gene calls are TRBV5-4 and TRBJ1-4; possibly TRBD1 for D (5 bases). The germline CDR1 and CDR2 sequences are SGHNT and YYREEE (reference sequence). The CDR3 covers 15 residues. The V end lost 4 bases, the J end lost 0 bases, and 10 bases lay between the germline ends. The CDR3: CASSPGFATNEKLFF. For the CDR3, the DNA is TGTGCCAGCAGCCCAGGGTTCGCAACTAATGAAAAACTGTTTTTT.

The CDR3 coding sequence is TGTGCCAGTAGTCCCGGGACCCTACCCTACAATGAGCAGTTCTTC. This codes for CASSPGTLPYNEQFF. The rearrangement links TRBV19 to TRBJ2-1; D tentatively reads TRBD1 or TRBD2 (5 bases each). The CDR3 has 15 amino acids. Trimming stripped 5 bases from V and 2 bases from J, with 13 bases between. In germline, CDR1 is LNHDA, CDR2 SQIVND (reference sequence).

The J gene is TRBJ1-1, the V gene TRBV7-9; no clear D gene. Germline V lookup: CDR1 SEHNR, CDR2 FQNEAQ (reference sequence). The CDR3 runs to 15 residues. V was clipped by 0 bases and J by 0 bases, with 8 bases between them. CDR3 in amino acids: CASSLAGSMNTEAFF. The CDR3 DNA reads as TGTGCCAGCAGCTTAGCGGGGAGCATGAACACTGAAGCTTTCTTT.